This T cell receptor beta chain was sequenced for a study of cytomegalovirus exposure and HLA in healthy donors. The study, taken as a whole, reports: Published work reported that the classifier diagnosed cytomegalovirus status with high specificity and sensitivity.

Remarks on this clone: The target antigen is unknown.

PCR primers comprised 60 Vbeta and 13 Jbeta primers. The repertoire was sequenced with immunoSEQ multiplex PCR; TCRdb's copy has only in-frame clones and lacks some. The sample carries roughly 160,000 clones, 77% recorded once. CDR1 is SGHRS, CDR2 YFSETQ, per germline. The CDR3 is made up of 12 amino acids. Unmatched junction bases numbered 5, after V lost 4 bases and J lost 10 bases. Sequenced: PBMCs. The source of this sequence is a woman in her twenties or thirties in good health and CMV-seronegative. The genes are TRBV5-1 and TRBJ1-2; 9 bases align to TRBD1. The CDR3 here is CASSKGQGNYTF. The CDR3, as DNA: TGCGCCAGCAGCAAGGGACAGGGTAACTACACCTTC.